The present TCR beta chain was sequenced within a study of T-cell memory formation after mild COVID-19. Study-level points and caveats: In second-wave clones peaking day 37, SARS-CoV-2 specificity remained unconfirmed. That cross-reactive memory joined was suggested by some responding clones appearing in pre-infection memory. A second wave expanding day 15 to 37 was CD4+-biased; contracting clones were balanced.

This CDR3 has 13 residues. CDR1 is SGDLS, CDR2 YYNGEE, per germline. Trimming removed 1 base from V and 8 bases from J; junction bases left unmatched: 3. TCRdb re-analysed the 5' RACE reads in MiXCR, keeping a single row per CDR3 protein. The sample includes roughly 580,000 distinct CDR3 sequences, roughly 18% of them seen just once. This clonotype was seen only a few times. Its specificity is unknown. This receptor was identified in an adult woman who had mild COVID-19 (a few samples of this study predate the infection). Cell type and time point are not known. V usage is TRBV9 and J usage is TRBJ2-1; 7 positions agree with TRBD2. Sequences were obtained from PBMCs or a T cell subset sorted from them (not recorded which). The CDR3 loop is CASSVSGRDEQFF. CDR3 in DNA: TGTGCCAGCAGCGTAAGTGGGAGGGATGAGCAGTTCTTC.